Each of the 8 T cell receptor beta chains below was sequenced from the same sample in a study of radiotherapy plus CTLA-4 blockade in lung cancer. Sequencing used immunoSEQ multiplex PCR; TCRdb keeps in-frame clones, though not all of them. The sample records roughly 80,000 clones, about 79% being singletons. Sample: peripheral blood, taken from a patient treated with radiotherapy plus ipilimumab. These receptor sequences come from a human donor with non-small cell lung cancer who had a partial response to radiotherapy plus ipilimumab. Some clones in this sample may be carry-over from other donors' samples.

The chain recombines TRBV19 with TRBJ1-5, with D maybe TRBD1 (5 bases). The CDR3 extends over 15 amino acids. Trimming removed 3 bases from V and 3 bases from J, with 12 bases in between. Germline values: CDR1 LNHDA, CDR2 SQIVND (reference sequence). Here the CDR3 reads CASSMAGRNNQPQHF. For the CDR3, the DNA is TGTGCCAGTAGTATGGCAGGGAGGAACAATCAGCCCCAGCATTTT.

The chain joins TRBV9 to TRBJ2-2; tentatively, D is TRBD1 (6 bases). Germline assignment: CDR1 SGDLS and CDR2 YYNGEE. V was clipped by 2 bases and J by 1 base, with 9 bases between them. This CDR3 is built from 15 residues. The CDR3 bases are TGTGCCAGCAGCGTGGGACACAGGAACACCGGGGAGCTGTTTTTT. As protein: CASSVGHRNTGELFF.

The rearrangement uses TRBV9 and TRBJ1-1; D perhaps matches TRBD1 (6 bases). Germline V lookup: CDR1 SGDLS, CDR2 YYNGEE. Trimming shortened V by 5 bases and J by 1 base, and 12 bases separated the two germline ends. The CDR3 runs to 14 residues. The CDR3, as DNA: TGTGCCAGCAGTAGGGGAGGGGGGAACACTGAAGCTTTCTTT. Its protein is CASSRGGGNTEAFF.

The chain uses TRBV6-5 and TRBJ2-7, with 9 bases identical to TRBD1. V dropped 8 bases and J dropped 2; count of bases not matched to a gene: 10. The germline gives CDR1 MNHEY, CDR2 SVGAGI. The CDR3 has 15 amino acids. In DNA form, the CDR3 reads TGTGCCAGCCAGCCCAGCGGGGACAGGGCCTACGAGCAGTACTTC. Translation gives CASQPSGDRAYEQYF.

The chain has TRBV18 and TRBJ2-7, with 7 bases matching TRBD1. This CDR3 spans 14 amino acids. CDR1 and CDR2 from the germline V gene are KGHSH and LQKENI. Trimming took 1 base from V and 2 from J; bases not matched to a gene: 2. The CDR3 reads CASSPRQGPYEQYF. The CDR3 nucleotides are TGTGCCAGCTCACCACGACAGGGCCCCTACGAGCAGTACTTC. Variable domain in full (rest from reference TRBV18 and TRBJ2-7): NAGVMQNPRHLVRRRGQEARLRCSPMKGHSHVYWYRQLPEEGLKFMVYLQKENIIDESGMPKERFSAEFPKEGPSILRIQQVVRGDSAAYFCASSPRQGPYEQYFGPGTRLTVT.

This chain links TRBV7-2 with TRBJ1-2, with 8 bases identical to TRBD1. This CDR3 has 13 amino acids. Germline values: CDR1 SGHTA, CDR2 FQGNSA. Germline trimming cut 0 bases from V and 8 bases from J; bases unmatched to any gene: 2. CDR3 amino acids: CASSLAGQAGYTF. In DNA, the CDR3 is TGTGCCAGCAGCTTAGCGGGACAGGCCGGCTACACCTTC.

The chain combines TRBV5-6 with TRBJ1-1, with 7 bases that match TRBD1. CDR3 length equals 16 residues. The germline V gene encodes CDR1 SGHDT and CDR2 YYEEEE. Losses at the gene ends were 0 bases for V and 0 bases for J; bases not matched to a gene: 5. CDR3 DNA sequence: TGTGCCAGCAGCTTGGCGGGACAGAACATGAACACTGAAGCTTTCTTT. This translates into CASSLAGQNMNTEAFF.

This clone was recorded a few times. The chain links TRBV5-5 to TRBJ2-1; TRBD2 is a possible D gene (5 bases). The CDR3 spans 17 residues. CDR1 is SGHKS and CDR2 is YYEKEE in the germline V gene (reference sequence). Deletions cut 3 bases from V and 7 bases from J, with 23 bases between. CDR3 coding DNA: TGTGCCAGCAGCTCCCGTGGCGGGCGGTCTACTCGGAATGAGCAGTTCTTC. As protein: CASSSRGGRSTRNEQFF.